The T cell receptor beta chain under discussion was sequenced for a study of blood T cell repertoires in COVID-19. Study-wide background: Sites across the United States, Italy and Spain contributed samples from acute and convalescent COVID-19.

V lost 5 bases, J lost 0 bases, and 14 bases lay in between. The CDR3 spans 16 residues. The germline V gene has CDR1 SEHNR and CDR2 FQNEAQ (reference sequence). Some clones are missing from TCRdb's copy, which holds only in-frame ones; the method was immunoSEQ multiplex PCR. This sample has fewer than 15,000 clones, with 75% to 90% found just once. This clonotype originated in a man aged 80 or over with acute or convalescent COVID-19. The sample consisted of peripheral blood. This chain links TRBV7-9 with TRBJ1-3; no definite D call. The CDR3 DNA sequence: TGTGCCAGCAGCCCAGGATGGTTGGACTCTGGAAACACCATATATTTT. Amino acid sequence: CASSPGWLDSGNTIYF. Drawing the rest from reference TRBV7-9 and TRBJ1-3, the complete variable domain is DTGVSQNPRHKITKRGQNVTFRCDPISEHNRLYWYRQTLGQGPEFLTYFQNEAQLEKSRLLSDRFSAERPKGSFSTLEIQRTEQGDSAMYLCASSPGWLDSGNTIYFGEGSWLTVV.